The 10 T cell receptor beta chains below come from one sample, sequenced in a study of a mutant IDH1 vaccine in newly diagnosed glioma. No antigen is known for these receptors. The protocol was immunoSEQ multiplex PCR, while the TCRdb copy is restricted to in-frame clones and leaves out a portion. Found here are around 76,000 clones, approximately 89% of them singletons; the top ten hold 0.77%. Indicated time point: week 23, last vaccination. Vaccine doses each comprised 300 ug of mutant IDH1 20-mer peptide, with topical imiquimod. This specimen consisted of PBMCs, obtained from a glioma patient whose treatment included an IDH1 peptide vaccine. The receptors originated from a woman aged 45 to 65 with glioma.

This clone was seen only once. The V and J genes are TRBV19 and TRBJ2-5; TRBD2 aligns across 9 bases. Germline CDR1 reads LNHDA; CDR2 reads SQIVND (reference sequence). J was trimmed by 5 bases and V by 6 bases; bases with no gene match: 13. This CDR3 has 16 residues. CDR3 bases: TGTGCCAGTAGCCCCGGGGAAGCGGGAGGCGGGGAGACCCAGTACTTC. This gives the protein CASSPGEAGGGETQYF.

The J gene is TRBJ2-2, the V gene TRBV9; 7 nucleotides match TRBD1. Germline lookup yields CDR1 SGDLS and CDR2 YYNGEE. Germline trimming cut 0 bases from V and 1 base from J; bases unmatched to any gene: 3. The CDR3 is made up of 16 amino acids. The CDR3 DNA sequence: TGTGCCAGCAGCGTAGTAACAGGGGTGAACACCGGGGAGCTGTTTTTT. Its protein product is CASSVVTGVNTGELFF.

The rearrangement joins TRBV5-5 to TRBJ1-1; D possibly corresponds to TRBD1 (5 bases). V dropped 4 bases and J dropped 0 bases, with 16 bases sitting between them. Germline V gene data show CDR1 as SGHKS and CDR2 as YYEKEE (reference sequence). The CDR3 spans 16 residues. CDR3 loop: CASSPLPGLLNTEAFF. The CDR3 DNA is TGTGCCAGCAGCCCACTCCCGGGACTATTGAACACTGAAGCTTTCTTT.

The chain carries TRBV2 and TRBJ1-1; D may be TRBD1 (5 bases). The germline V gene encodes CDR1 SNHLY and CDR2 FYNNEI. This CDR3 comprises 14 residues. Trimming stripped 5 bases from V and 4 bases from J, with 14 bases between. CDR3 residues: CASSKGPGGTEAFF. As DNA, the CDR3 is TGTGCCAGCAGTAAGGGACCGGGGGGCACTGAAGCTTTCTTT.

This chain links TRBV2 with TRBJ2-5, with TRBD2 matching 11 bases. The CDR3 sequence is 13 residues long. The V gene end was trimmed by 8 bases and the J gene end by 5 bases; junction bases not matched to a gene: 4. Looked up from germline, CDR1 is SNHLY and CDR2 is FYNNEI. The CDR3 spells CASSGTSGETQYF. Written as DNA, the CDR3 is TGTGCCAGCTCCGGGACTAGCGGTGAGACCCAGTACTTC.

The chain links TRBV5-4 to TRBJ2-1, with D perhaps TRBD2 (5 bases). The CDR3 loop spans 14 amino acids. Germline V lookup: CDR1 SGHNT, CDR2 YYREEE (reference sequence). V lost 6 bases to trimming and J lost 8 bases, with 18 bases between them. CDR3 coding DNA: TGTGCCAGCAACCGGGATTCTCGGGTGGATGAGCAGTTCTTC. This gives the protein CASNRDSRVDEQFF.

Concerning this clone itself: The germline gene is not matched at one end of the junction; a read error may be the cause. The chain is built from TRBV4-1 and TRBJ1-1; TRBD1 matches at 9 bases. Germline CDR1 and CDR2: MGHRA and YSYEKL. This CDR3 is 13 amino acids long. The CDR3, as DNA: TGCGCCAGCAGTCAAGGGACAGGGCTATCGGCTTTCTTT. It specifies CASSQGTGLSAFF.

The genes are TRBV4-1 and TRBJ2-1; no clear D gene. Deletions cut 1 base from V and 2 bases from J, with 6 bases between. In germline, CDR1 is MGHRA, CDR2 YSYEKL. CDR3 length equals 14 residues. The CDR3 sequence is CASSQGQAYNEQFF. The CDR3, as DNA: TGCGCCAGCAGCCAAGGGCAGGCCTACAATGAGCAGTTCTTC.

The chain combines TRBV10-3 with TRBJ2-7; a weak D match, TRBD1 (6 bases). Per germline, CDR1 ENHRY and CDR2 SYGVKD. V was pared by 4 bases and J by 1 base, with 11 bases between. The CDR3 loop spans 14 amino acids. CDR3 nucleotides: TGTGCCATCAGTGCCTCGGACAGATCCTACGAGCAGTACTTC. Its translation: CAISASDRSYEQYF.

This clone was picked up a small number of times. J is TRBJ2-1 and V is TRBV28; D might be TRBD1 or TRBD2, each matching 5 bases. CDR3 length: 18 amino acids. V lost 4 bases and J 0 bases, leaving 19 bases between the germline ends. Germline V gives CDR1 MDHEN, CDR2 SYDVKM. Here the CDR3 reads CASSSLSGTASSYNEQFF. The CDR3 nucleotides are TGTGCCAGCAGTTCCTTATCAGGGACCGCGAGCTCCTACAATGAGCAGTTCTTC.